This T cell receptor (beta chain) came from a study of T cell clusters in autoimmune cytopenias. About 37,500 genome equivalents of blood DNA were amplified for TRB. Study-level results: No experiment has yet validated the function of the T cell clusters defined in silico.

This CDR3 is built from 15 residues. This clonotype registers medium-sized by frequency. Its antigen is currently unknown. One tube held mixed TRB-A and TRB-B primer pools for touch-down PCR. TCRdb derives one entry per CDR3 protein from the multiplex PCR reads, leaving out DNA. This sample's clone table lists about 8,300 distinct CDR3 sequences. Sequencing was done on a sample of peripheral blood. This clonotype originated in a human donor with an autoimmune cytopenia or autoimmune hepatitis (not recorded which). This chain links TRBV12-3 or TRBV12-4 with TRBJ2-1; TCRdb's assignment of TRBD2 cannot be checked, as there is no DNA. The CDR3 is CASSLLAGRDNEQFF.